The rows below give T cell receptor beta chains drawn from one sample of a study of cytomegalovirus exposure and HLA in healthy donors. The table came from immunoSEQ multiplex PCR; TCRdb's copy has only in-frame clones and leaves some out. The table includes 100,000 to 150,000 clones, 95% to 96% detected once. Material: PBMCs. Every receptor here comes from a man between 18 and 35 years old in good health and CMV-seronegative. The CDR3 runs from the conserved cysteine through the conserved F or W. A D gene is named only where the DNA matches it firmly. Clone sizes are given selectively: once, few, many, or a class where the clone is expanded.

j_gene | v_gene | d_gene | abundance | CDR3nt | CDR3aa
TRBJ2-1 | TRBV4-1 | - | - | TGCGCCAGCAGCCAAGGTAATCTAGCAATTGATGAGCAGTTCTTC | CASSQGNLAIDEQFF
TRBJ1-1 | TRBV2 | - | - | TGTGCCAGCAGCGCGACCCAGGGGAGGAACACTGAAGCTTTCTTT | CASSATQGRNTEAFF
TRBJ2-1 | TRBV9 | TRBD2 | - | TGTGCCAGCAGCGGCCCCACTAGCGGGAGTCTCCCAGGGGAGCAGTTCTTC | CASSGPTSGSLPGEQFF
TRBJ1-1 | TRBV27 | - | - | TGTGCCAGCAGTCTCTCTATGAACACTGAAGCTTTCTTT | CASSLSMNTEAFF
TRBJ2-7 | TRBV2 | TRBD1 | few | TGTGCCAGCAGTGAAAACAGGGGCCACGAGCAGTACTTC | CASSENRGHEQYF
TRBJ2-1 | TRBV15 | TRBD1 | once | TGTGCCACCAGGGGGACAGGGTCTGCCTACAATGAGCAGTTCTTC | CATRGTGSAYNEQFF
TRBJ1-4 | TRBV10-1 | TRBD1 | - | TGCGCCAGCTGGTACAGGGGGCGAGTTTTAGAAAAACTGTTTTTT | CASWYRGRVLEKLFF
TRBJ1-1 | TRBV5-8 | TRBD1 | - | TGTGCCAGCAGCTTGGTACAGGGGATGATGAACACTGAAGCTTTCTTT | CASSLVQGMMNTEAFF
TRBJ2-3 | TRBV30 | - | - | TGTGCCTGGAGTTCCCAGGGCACAGATACGCAGTATTTT | CAWSSQGTDTQYF
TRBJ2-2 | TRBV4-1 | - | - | TGCGCCAGCAGCCAAGATGAGGCCTTCACCGGGGAGCTGTTTTTT | CASSQDEAFTGELFF
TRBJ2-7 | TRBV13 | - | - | TGTGCCAGCAGCTTAGGCACCCCGGAGGCGCCCTACGAGCAGTACTTC | CASSLGTPEAPYEQYF
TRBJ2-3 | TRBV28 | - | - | TGTGCCAGCACGAGGGTGGGGGATACGCAGTATTTT | CASTRVGDTQYF
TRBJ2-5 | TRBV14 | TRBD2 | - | TGTGCCAGCAGCCCGACTAGCGGTCAAGAGACCCAGTACTTC | CASSPTSGQETQYF
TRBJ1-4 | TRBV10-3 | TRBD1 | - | TGTGCCATCAGTGTGGGGACAGATGAAAAACTGTTTTTT | CAISVGTDEKLFF
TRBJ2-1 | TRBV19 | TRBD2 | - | TGTGCCAGTAGTATCCAGGGGACTAGCGGGAGGCGTTCCTACAATGAGCAGTTCTTC | CASSIQGTSGRRSYNEQFF
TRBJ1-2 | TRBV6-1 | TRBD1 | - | TGTGCCAGCAGTGCCCAGGGGGTTGGAGGCTACACCTTC | CASSAQGVGGYTF
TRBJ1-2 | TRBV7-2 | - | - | TGTGCCAGCAGCTTAACCGTCGCGGGCTATGGCTACACCTTC | CASSLTVAGYGYTF
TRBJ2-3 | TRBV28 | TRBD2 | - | TGTGCCAGCAGACTAGCGTTGGGCACAGATACGCAGTATTTT | CASRLALGTDTQYF
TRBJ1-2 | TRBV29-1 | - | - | TGCAGCGTTCGCTTCCAGGCGAGAGAAGGCTACACCTTC | CSVRFQAREGYTF
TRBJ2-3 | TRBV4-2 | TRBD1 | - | TGTGCCAGCAGCCAGGGGACAGGGGGAACAGATACGCAGTATTTT | CASSQGTGGTDTQYF
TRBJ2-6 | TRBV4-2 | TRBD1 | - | TGTGCCAGCAGGGCCGGGGCAGGGGGCTTAATCTCTGGGGCCAACGTCCTGACTTTC | CASRAGAGGLISGANVLTF
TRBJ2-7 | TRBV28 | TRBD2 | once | TGTGCCAGCAGTTTCTGGGAGGGAGACTCCTACGAGCAGTACTTC | CASSFWEGDSYEQYF
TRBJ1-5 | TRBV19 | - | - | TGTGCCAGTAGTACAGGTAGCAATCAGCCCCAGCATTTT | CASSTGSNQPQHF
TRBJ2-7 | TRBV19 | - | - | TGTGCCAGTAGTGCCCTGGTACAGCCTTACGAGCAGTACTTC | CASSALVQPYEQYF
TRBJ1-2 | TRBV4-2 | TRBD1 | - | TGTGCCAGCAGTCCGTTTGACAGGGAATTTGGTGGCTACACCTTC | CASSPFDREFGGYTF
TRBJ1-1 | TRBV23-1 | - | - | TGCGCCAGCAGGACCTACAGGGTTAACACTGAAGCTTTCTTT | CASRTYRVNTEAFF
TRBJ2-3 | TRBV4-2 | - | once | TGTGCCAGCAGCCAAGGACATGAGACAGATACGCAGTATTTT | CASSQGHETDTQYF
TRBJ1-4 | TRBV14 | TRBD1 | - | TGTGCCAGCAGCCGACAGGGGGCATATGAAAAACTGTTTTTT | CASSRQGAYEKLFF
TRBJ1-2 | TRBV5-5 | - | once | TGTGCCAGCAGCTCGGCGCCGGGTATGCGGGGCGTGGGCTACACCTTC | CASSSAPGMRGVGYTF
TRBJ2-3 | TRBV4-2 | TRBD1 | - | TGTGCCAGCAGCCAACGACAGGGTTGGGGCACAGATACGCAGTATTTT | CASSQRQGWGTDTQYF
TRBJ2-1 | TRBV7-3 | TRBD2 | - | TGTGCCAGCAGCCCCCCCATTAGCGGGCCGTACAATGAGCAGTTCTTC | CASSPPISGPYNEQFF
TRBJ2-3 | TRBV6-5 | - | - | TGTGCCAGCAGTGTGGTAGCGATGAGCACAGATACGCAGTATTTT | CASSVVAMSTDTQYF
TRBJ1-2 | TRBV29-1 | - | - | TGCAGCGTGCACCCCGAGGCAGGGCTTTTTGTCTATGGCTACACCTTC | CSVHPEAGLFVYGYTF
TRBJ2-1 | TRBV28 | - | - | TGTGCCAGCAGTTTATTGAGGGGAGGCAATGAGCAGTTCTTC | CASSLLRGGNEQFF
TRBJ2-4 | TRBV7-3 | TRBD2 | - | TGTGCCAGCAGCTCGACTCCGGGACTAGCGGGACCCAAAAACATTCAGTACTTC | CASSSTPGLAGPKNIQYF
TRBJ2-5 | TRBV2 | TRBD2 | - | TGTGCCAGCAGTGAGAGTCTAGCGGGAGAAGAGACCCAGTACTTC | CASSESLAGEETQYF
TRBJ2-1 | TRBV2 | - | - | TGTGCCAGCAGTGAGAGGAAGGGGAATGAGCAGTTCTTC | CASSERKGNEQFF
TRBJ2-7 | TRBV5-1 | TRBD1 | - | TGCGCCAGCAGCTTGCGGCAGGGGGTCGACGAGCAGTACTTC | CASSLRQGVDEQYF
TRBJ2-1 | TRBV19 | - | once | TGTGCCAGTAGTATTGCTGCCGGCGGCTACAATGAGCAGTTCTTC | CASSIAAGGYNEQFF
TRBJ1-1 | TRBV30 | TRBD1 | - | TGTGCCTGGGGGGACAGGATGAACACTGAAGCTTTCTTT | CAWGDRMNTEAFF
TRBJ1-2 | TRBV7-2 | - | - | TGTGCCAGCAGCTTAGCGCCCTCAGGGCCCTTCTATGGCTACACCTTC | CASSLAPSGPFYGYTF
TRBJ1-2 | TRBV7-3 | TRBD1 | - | TGTGCCAGCAGACAAAAGCAACCCCCCTTTCCCAGGGGGCTTTGCTATGGCTACACCTTC | CASRQKQPPFPRGLCYGYTF
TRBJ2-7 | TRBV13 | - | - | TGTGCCAGCAGCTTAGGGCAGGGTCTAGGAGACGAGCAGTACTTC | CASSLGQGLGDEQYF
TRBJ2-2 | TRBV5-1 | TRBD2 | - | TGCGCCAGCAGCAACAGAGCGGGAGGGGGGACCGGGGAGCTGTTTTTT | CASSNRAGGGTGELFF
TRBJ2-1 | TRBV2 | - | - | TGTGCCAGCGGAGGGGACAGTTTCTACAATGAGCAGTTCTTC | CASGGDSFYNEQFF
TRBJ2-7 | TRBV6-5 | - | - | TGTGCCAGCAGTTACTTGGGGGAGGGGGGCTACGAGCAGTACTTC | CASSYLGEGGYEQYF
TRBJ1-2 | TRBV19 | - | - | TGTGCCGGGTCGGGGGACCCTAGGTATGGCTACACCTTC | CAGSGDPRYGYTF
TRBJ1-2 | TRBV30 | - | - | TGTGCCTGGAGTGTAAGGAGGGAAGGCTACACCTTC | CAWSVRREGYTF